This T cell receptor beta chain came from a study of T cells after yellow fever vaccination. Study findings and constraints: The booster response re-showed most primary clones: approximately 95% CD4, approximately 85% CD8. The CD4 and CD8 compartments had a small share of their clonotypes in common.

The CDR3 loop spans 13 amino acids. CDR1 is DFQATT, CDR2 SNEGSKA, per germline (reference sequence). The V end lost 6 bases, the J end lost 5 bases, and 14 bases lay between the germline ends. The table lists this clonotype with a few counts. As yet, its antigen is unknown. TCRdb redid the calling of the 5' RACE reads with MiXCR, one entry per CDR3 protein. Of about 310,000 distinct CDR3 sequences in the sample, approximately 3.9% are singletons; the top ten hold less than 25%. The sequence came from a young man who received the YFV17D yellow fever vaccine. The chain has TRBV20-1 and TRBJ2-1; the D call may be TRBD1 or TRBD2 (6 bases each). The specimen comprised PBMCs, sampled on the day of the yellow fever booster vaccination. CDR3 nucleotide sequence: TGCAGTGCCGGAAGGGGGGTAGACAATGAGCAGTTCTTC. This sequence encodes CSAGRGVDNEQFF.